Listed here are 17 T cell receptor beta chains from one sample, sequenced in a study of molecular identifiers for immune sequencing clone quantification (dated by TCRdb to 2016 to 2019). The library was produced with PCR. The sample was run on an Illumina HiSeq 4000. The public reads were run again by TCRdb, first through fastp at Q25 and then through MiXCR, and only productive beta chains were kept. All rows with the same CDR3 protein become a single entry with the most common DNA and genes. The sample has about half a million distinct CDR3 sequences on record, 20% to 25% of them singletons. Of the sample, 0.84% falls within the top ten clones. The material sequenced was naive CD8+ T cells from blood, with Jurkat cell RNA spiked in. The cell subset or site label on this specimen signifies: FACS-sorted CD8+CD4-CCR7+CD45RA+ naive T cells. All receptors derive from a human donor in good health. Some libraries in this study had Jurkat cell RNA spiked in.

This clonotype was counted a few times. The chain has TRBV18 and TRBJ1-1, with 10 bases fitting TRBD1. Germline loops: CDR1 KGHSH, CDR2 LQKENI. There are 18 residues in the CDR3. J lost 0 bases, V lost 1 base, and 8 bases had no gene match. CDR3 sequence (DNA): TGTGCCAGCTCACCACGGACAGGGGGAGGGACGGTGAACACTGAAGCTTTCTTT. This encodes CASSPRTGGGTVNTEAFF. Drawing the rest from reference TRBV18 and TRBJ1-1, the complete variable domain is NAGVMQNPRHLVRRRGQEARLRCSPMKGHSHVYWYRQLPEEGLKFMVYLQKENIIDESGMPKERFSAEFPKEGPSILRIQQVVRGDSAAYFCASSPRTGGGTVNTEAFFGQGTRLTVV.

V gene TRBV2 combines with J gene TRBJ1-2; no reliable D call. The germline V gene has CDR1 SNHLY and CDR2 FYNNEI. The CDR3 is made up of 20 amino acids. Trimming removed 0 bases from V and 2 bases from J, with 25 bases in between. The CDR3 region has the DNA TGTGCCAGCAGTGAAGCCTTTAGACAACCTCCCAGGACGAGCAACTATGGCTACACCTTC. Amino acids: CASSEAFRQPPRTSNYGYTF.

This clonotype was found a few times. The chain uses TRBV20-1 and TRBJ2-7, with 7 bases lining up with TRBD2. Germline values: CDR1 DFQATT, CDR2 SNEGSKA (reference sequence). This CDR3 has 14 residues. Trimming at V came to 5 bases and at J to 0 bases, leaving 7 bases not matched to a gene. The CDR3 DNA follows: TGCAGTGCTCCGAATAGCGGGTACTCCTACGAGCAGTACTTC. This translates into CSAPNSGYSYEQYF.

This clonotype was found many times. V gene TRBV7-9 combines with J gene TRBJ2-7; perhaps TRBD1 as D (6 bases). The germline CDR1 and CDR2 sequences are SEHNR and FQNEAQ (reference sequence). V lost 5 bases and J lost 6, with 11 bases in between. This CDR3 contains 12 residues. The CDR3: CASSANRAEQYF. The CDR3 DNA is TGTGCCAGCAGCGCCAACAGGGCCGAGCAGTACTTC. The variable domain in full, completed from reference TRBV7-9 and TRBJ2-7, reads DTGVSQNPRHKITKRGQNVTFRCDPISEHNRLYWYRQTLGQGPEFLTYFQNEAQLEKSRLLSDRFSAERPKGSFSTLEIQRTEQGDSAMYLCASSANRAEQYFGPGTRLTVT.

The sample holds a few counts of this clonotype. The chain uses TRBV9 and TRBJ1-5; the D gene is possibly TRBD1 (5 bases). From germline, CDR1 is SGDLS and CDR2 YYNGEE. The CDR3 totals 14 residues. Trimming cost V 5 bases and J 3 bases, with 12 bases left between them. The CDR3 is CASSTGNANQPQHF. The CDR3 DNA sequence: TGTGCCAGCAGTACAGGCAACGCCAATCAGCCCCAGCATTTT.

The table lists this clonotype with a few counts. The gene calls are TRBV5-8 and TRBJ1-1; D not resolved. This CDR3 is 15 amino acids long. In germline, CDR1 is SGHTS, CDR2 YDEGEE. V was trimmed by 4 bases and J by 1 base, leaving 14 bases between them. CDR3 sequence (DNA): TGTGCCAGCAGCCGGGCAGGAACAGAGAACACTGAAGCTTTCTTT. This sequence encodes CASSRAGTENTEAFF.

This clonotype was observed many times. The rearrangement links TRBV6-1 to TRBJ1-4; perhaps TRBD1 as D (5 bases). V shed 1 base and J shed 14 bases, with 11 bases lying between them. This CDR3 is 12 amino acids long. Germline CDR1 and CDR2: MNHNS and SASEGT. Here the CDR3 DNA reads TGTGCCAGCAGTGAAGATCTACCAGGGCTGTTTTTT. Protein: CASSEDLPGLFF.

Of note for this clonotype: A much larger clone differs by one base, so this may be a read error. The rearrangement joins TRBV15 to TRBJ2-4; unclear D gene. The CDR3 has 17 amino acids. Germline V CDR1 and CDR2: LNHNV, YYDKDF (reference sequence). DNA for the CDR3: TGTGCCACCAACAGAGATCTGCGGAAAGCCGCCAAAAACATTCAGTACTTC. The encoded protein is CATNRDLRKAAKNIQYF.

This rearrangement joins TRBV7-9 to TRBJ2-1, with a weak D call TRBD1 (5 bases). Trimming stripped 5 bases from V and 9 bases from J, with 11 bases between. Germline lookup yields CDR1 SEHNR and CDR2 FQNEAQ (reference sequence). The length of the CDR3 is 12 residues. CDR3 region: CASSQMTAEQFF. As DNA, the CDR3 is TGTGCCAGCAGCCAAATGACAGCTGAGCAGTTCTTC.

This clonotype was picked up many times. V is TRBV4-3 and J is TRBJ2-7, with 9 bases identical to TRBD1. V was clipped by 0 bases and J by 3 bases; unmatched bases: 6. Germline-derived CDR1 and CDR2 are LGHNA and YSLEER. The CDR3 totals 16 residues. The DNA of the CDR3 is TGCGCCAGCAGCCAAGAAGAGGGACAGGGAAGCTACGAGCAGTACTTC. It translates to CASSQEEGQGSYEQYF.

The sample holds many counts of this clonotype. This chain links TRBV14 with TRBJ2-3; 10 nucleotides agree with TRBD2. The V gene's germline CDR1 is SGHDN and CDR2 FVKESK. The CDR3 extends over 15 amino acids. V shed 4 bases, J shed 2 bases, and the junction held 3 bases outside the gene matches. The CDR3 DNA reads as TGTGCCAGCAGCCTTCTAGCGGGGGCCACAGATACGCAGTATTTT. It specifies CASSLLAGATDTQYF.

The chain carries TRBV12-3 or TRBV12-4 and TRBJ1-2; D uncertain. Trimming left V 3 bases short and J 5 bases short, with 10 bases between. CDR3 length: 13 residues. CDR3 sequence reads: CASSFWQLYGYTF. The CDR3 DNA follows: TGTGCCAGCAGTTTTTGGCAGCTTTATGGCTACACCTTC.

This clonotype was seen more than once but under ten times. The chain carries TRBV11-2 and TRBJ2-3, with TRBD1 matching over 7 bases. The CDR3 spans 15 residues. V was clipped by 5 bases and J by 6 bases; unmatched bases: 11. Germline values: CDR1 SGHAT, CDR2 FQNNGV. The CDR3 loop is CASSSPGQLSDTQYF. For the CDR3, the DNA is TGTGCCAGCAGCAGCCCGGGACAGCTTTCGGATACGCAGTATTTT.

To note about this clonotype: This may come from a read error, since a much larger clone is one base off. V gene TRBV12-3 or TRBV12-4 combines with J gene TRBJ1-4; maybe TRBD1 (5 bases). The CDR3 contains 12 residues. CDR3 DNA: TGTGCCAGCAGTTTAATCAGGGAAAAACTGGTTTTT. Protein sequence: CASSLIREKLVF.

This clonotype was found a few times. This chain links TRBV28 with TRBJ1-4; no definite D call. The CDR3 has 13 amino acids. The V and J ends lost 6 bases and 10 bases respectively, with 15 bases between them. Germline V lookup: CDR1 MDHEN, CDR2 SYDVKM. The CDR3 reads CASSWGGNVKLFF. The CDR3 DNA reads as TGTGCCAGCAGCTGGGGAGGGAACGTAAAACTGTTTTTT.

This clonotype has a single count. The junction does not match germline at one end; this may be a read error. This chain links TRBV7-9 with TRBJ1-1; perhaps TRBD1 as D (5 bases). Germline CDR1 is SEHNR and CDR2 is FQNEAQ (reference sequence). CDR3 length: 16 amino acids. The CDR3 spells CASGLGRQHMNTEAFF. CDR3 sequence (DNA): TGTGCCAGCGGCTTAGGAAGACAGCACATGAACACTGAAGCTTTCTTT. Filled out from reference TRBV7-9 and TRBJ1-1, the complete variable domain reads DTGVSQNPRHKITKRGQNVTFRCDPISEHNRLYWYRQTLGQGPEFLTYFQNEAQLEKSRLLSDRFSAERPKGSFSTLEIQRTEQGDSAMYLCASGLGRQHMNTEAFFGQGTRLTVV.

This clonotype showed up just a few times. This chain links TRBV12-3 or TRBV12-4 with TRBJ1-4, with TRBD1 identical over 8 bases. The J segment lost 7 bases and the V segment lost 5 bases, leaving 9 bases of the junction unmatched. CDR3 length equals 15 residues. This CDR3 reads CASSPGTGPGEKLFF. The CDR3 nucleotides read TGTGCCAGCAGTCCCGGGACAGGCCCGGGTGAAAAACTGTTTTTT.